Each of the 20 T cell receptor beta chains below was sequenced from the same sample in a study of vaccination effects on CD4 cells after COVID-19. Sequencing was performed with immunoSEQ multiplex PCR; in TCRdb, only in-frame clones are kept and a portion is missing. The data hold 35,000 to 40,000 clones, with 65% to 75% observed a single time. CD4+ T cells were isolated after roughly nine days of culture. Their antigens are not known. Material: CD4+ T cells from PBMCs cultured without peptide, obtained before COVID-19 vaccination. These receptors were taken from a human donor who received a COVID-19 vaccine.

This chain joins TRBV24-1 and TRBJ2-3; 10 bases line up with TRBD2. Per the germline V gene, CDR1 is KGHDR and CDR2 is SFDVKD. V dropped 12 bases and J dropped 1; count of bases not matched to a gene: 3. The CDR3 consists of 13 residues. DNA for the CDR3: TGTGCCGTAGGACTAGCGGGCACAGATACGCAGTATTTT. This codes for CAVGLAGTDTQYF.

The chain joins TRBV14 to TRBJ2-5; D is unclear. Germline V gene sequence: CDR1 SGHDN, CDR2 FVKESK. The CDR3 runs to 13 residues. Trimming removed 1 base from V and 7 bases from J, with 10 bases in between. The CDR3 DNA follows: TGTGCCAGCAGCCAAGGGGCGGTTGGGACCCAGTACTTC. Its translation is CASSQGAVGTQYF. The variable domain in full, completed from reference TRBV14 and TRBJ2-5, reads EAGVTQFPSHSVIEKGQTVTLRCDPISGHDNLYWYRRVMGKEIKFLLHFVKESKQDESGMPNNRFLAERTGGTYSTLKVQPAELEDSGVYFCASSQGAVGTQYFGPGTRLLVL.

This chain joins TRBV18 and TRBJ2-1; 11 positions agree with TRBD2. The J segment lost 10 bases and the V segment lost 6 bases, leaving 8 bases of the junction unmatched. The CDR3 extends over 14 amino acids. Germline CDR1 reads KGHSH; CDR2 reads LQKENI. The DNA of the CDR3 is TGTGCCAGCTCTGACCTAGCGGGGGGCGTGGAGCAGTTCTTC. Amino acid sequence: CASSDLAGGVEQFF.

This clone was counted a few times. This chain links TRBV13 with TRBJ1-2, with D possibly being TRBD1 (6 bases). V shed 1 base and J shed 2 bases, with 14 bases lying between them. The germline CDR1 and CDR2 sequences are PRHDT and FYEKMQ (reference sequence). CDR3 size: 16 residues. CDR3 DNA: TGTGCCAGCAGCTTAGTCGGGCAGGGGCCCAACTATGGCTACACCTTC. Its translation: CASSLVGQGPNYGYTF.

The gene calls are TRBV15 and TRBJ2-6, with 7 bases that match TRBD1. Germline V lookup: CDR1 LNHNV, CDR2 YYDKDF (reference sequence). The CDR3 sequence is 18 residues long. V shed 2 bases, J shed 0 bases, and the junction held 7 bases outside the gene matches. CDR3 nucleotide sequence: TGTGCCACCAGCAGAAGACAGGGCGGCCCCTCTGGGGCCAACGTCCTGACTTTC. It codes for CATSRRQGGPSGANVLTF.

This clone was picked up one time. This sequence joins TRBV19 and TRBJ1-2; no definite D call. The germline CDR1 and CDR2 sequences are LNHDA and SQIVND (reference sequence). The CDR3 contains 11 residues. The V and J ends lost 3 bases and 13 bases respectively, with 12 bases between them. The CDR3 bases are TGTGCCAGTAGTATCGGCAGCCGGTGCACCTTC. Translating it yields CASSIGSRCTF.

The chain couples TRBV7-9 to TRBJ2-3; D is possibly TRBD1 (5 bases). Trimming took off 10 bases at V and 3 bases at J, with 17 bases between the two ends. This CDR3 has 14 residues. Germline V gene lookup returns CDR1 SEHNR and CDR2 FQNEAQ (reference sequence). In DNA, the CDR3 is TGTGCCACGGGTGGGCAGGGTTTTACAGATACGCAGTATTTT. Translating it yields CATGGQGFTDTQYF.

This chain uses TRBV28 with TRBJ2-7; weak D call: TRBD2 (6 bases). The CDR3 consists of 15 residues. V was shortened by 7 bases and J by 2 bases, with 18 bases between the two germline ends. In germline, CDR1 is MDHEN, CDR2 SYDVKM. Here the CDR3 reads CASTLSGLVPYEQYF. DNA for the CDR3: TGTGCCAGCACTCTGAGCGGGTTGGTCCCCTACGAGCAGTACTTC.

This rearrangement joins TRBV3-1 (or the pseudogene TRBV3-2) to TRBJ2-7, with 10 nucleotides matching TRBD2. The CDR3 consists of 17 residues. Per germline, CDR1 LGHDT and CDR2 YNNKEL (reference sequence). V trimming: 1 base; J trimming: 4 bases; junction bases outside the gene matches: 10. The CDR3 is CASSQAVSGRADYEQYF. The CDR3 DNA follows: TGTGCCAGCAGCCAAGCGGTCAGCGGGAGGGCGGATTACGAGCAGTACTTC.

In its sample, this clone was seen a few times. The chain joins TRBV27 to TRBJ1-2, with D uncertain. V lost 0 bases, J lost 4 bases, and 6 bases lay in between. The V gene's germline CDR1 is MNHEY and CDR2 SMNVEV (reference sequence). This CDR3 comprises 13 residues. DNA for the CDR3: TGTGCCAGCAGTTTATCCGGGATCTATGGCTACACCTTC. It translates to CASSLSGIYGYTF.

The V and J genes are TRBV9 and TRBJ2-7; the match to TRBD1 covers 11 bases. V dropped 3 bases and J dropped 7; count of bases not matched to a gene: 6. The germline gives CDR1 SGDLS, CDR2 YYNGEE. This CDR3 comprises 14 residues. CDR3 protein: CASSARDRGMEQYF. CDR3 DNA: TGTGCCAGCAGCGCCCGGGACAGGGGGATGGAGCAGTACTTC.

This clone has more than one count but fewer than ten. The chain employs TRBV6-5 and TRBJ2-7, with D hard to call. Germline CDR1 MNHEY, CDR2 SVGAGI. The CDR3 has 13 amino acids. The germline V and J ends were trimmed by 7 bases and 6 bases, with 16 bases remaining between them. The chain's CDR3 is CASKVQVSGEQYF. DNA of the CDR3: TGTGCCAGCAAAGTTCAGGTGTCGGGCGAGCAGTACTTC.

The chain has TRBV5-5 and TRBJ1-2, with TRBD1 matching 7 bases. Trimming took 3 bases from V and 4 from J; bases not matched to a gene: 9. Germline CDR1 and CDR2: SGHKS and YYEKEE (reference sequence). The CDR3 runs to 15 residues. The CDR3, as DNA: TGTGCCAGCAGCTCCCTACAGGGGAACGGCTATGGCTACACCTTC. This translates into CASSSLQGNGYGYTF.

The V and J genes are TRBV19 and TRBJ1-1; D might be TRBD1 (6 bases). This CDR3 spans 15 amino acids. V dropped 3 bases and J dropped 3 bases, with 14 bases sitting between them. Germline V lookup: CDR1 LNHDA, CDR2 SQIVND (reference sequence). CDR3 in amino acids: CASSMEGNRDTEAFF. The CDR3 DNA follows: TGTGCCAGTAGTATGGAGGGGAACAGGGACACTGAAGCTTTCTTT.

Here the CDR3 DNA reads TGTGCAAGTCTCAAAACGGGACAGCGTCCTTATAGCAATCAGCCCCAGCATTTT. Its protein is CASLKTGQRPYSNQPQHF. V and J are TRBV12-2 and TRBJ1-5; TRBD1 is taken as the D call from the table, unchecked against the DNA. TRBV12-2 is deemed a pseudogene. The CDR3 is made up of 18 amino acids.

The chain joins TRBV6-1 to TRBJ2-3; tentatively, D is TRBD2 (5 bases). Germline CDR1 MNHNS, CDR2 SASEGT. This CDR3 contains 15 residues. V was shortened by 3 bases and J by 2 bases, with 12 bases between the two germline ends. In DNA, the CDR3 is TGTGCCAGCAGTGATCAGGCAGACTACACAGATACGCAGTATTTT. Amino acids: CASSDQADYTDTQYF.

Turning to this clone: Other DNA sequences in this specimen translate into the identical CDR3. The genes are TRBV2 and TRBJ2-5; D is perhaps TRBD2 (5 bases). The CDR3 consists of 12 residues. V gave up 3 bases and J gave up 4 bases, with 6 bases separating them. Germline CDR1 SNHLY, CDR2 FYNNEI. The CDR3 region is CASSEGRETQYF. The DNA for the CDR3 is TGTGCCAGCAGTGAGGGGAGAGAGACCCAGTACTTC.

The chain carries TRBV28 and TRBJ2-6; no definite D call. CDR3 size: 18 residues. The germline V and J ends were trimmed by 4 bases and 2 bases, with 18 bases remaining between them. Germline V gives CDR1 MDHEN, CDR2 SYDVKM. The CDR3 region is CASSSPIHFTTGANVLTF. CDR3 nucleotides: TGTGCCAGCAGTTCGCCCATCCACTTCACTACTGGGGCCAACGTCCTGACTTTC.

The chain carries TRBV2 and TRBJ1-2; D might be TRBD1 (5 bases). Per the germline V gene, CDR1 is SNHLY and CDR2 is FYNNEI. This CDR3 comprises 12 residues. The V and J ends lost 7 bases and 6 bases respectively, with 12 bases between them. CDR3 coding DNA: TGTGCCAGCACAGGGATGCGCAATGGCTACACCTTC. Amino acids: CASTGMRNGYTF.

V is TRBV15 and J is TRBJ2-7, with 9 bases matching TRBD1. V dropped 3 bases and J dropped 5; count of bases not matched to a gene: 14. The CDR3 covers 17 residues. Germline values: CDR1 LNHNV, CDR2 YYDKDF (reference sequence). The CDR3 sequence is CATSRGDLGQGLHEQYF. CDR3 in DNA: TGTGCCACCAGCAGGGGCGACCTGGGACAGGGTCTACACGAGCAGTACTTC.